This TCR beta chain was recovered during a study of monozygotic twins with inflammatory bowel disease. The CDR3 consists of 15 residues. Germline assignment: CDR1 SGHRS and CDR2 YFSETQ. TCRdb re-called the 5' RACE reads; every CDR3 protein appears as one record, without DNA. The data include over 110,000 distinct CDR3 sequences; the top ten clones carry 2% to 3%. Material for sequencing was blood. The source is a human donor with ulcerative colitis or Crohn's disease, or a healthy co-twin of an affected twin (not recorded which). V and J are TRBV5-1 and TRBJ2-7; there is no DNA to check the TCRdb D call of TRBD1. Here the CDR3 reads CASSSGDGARGEQYF.